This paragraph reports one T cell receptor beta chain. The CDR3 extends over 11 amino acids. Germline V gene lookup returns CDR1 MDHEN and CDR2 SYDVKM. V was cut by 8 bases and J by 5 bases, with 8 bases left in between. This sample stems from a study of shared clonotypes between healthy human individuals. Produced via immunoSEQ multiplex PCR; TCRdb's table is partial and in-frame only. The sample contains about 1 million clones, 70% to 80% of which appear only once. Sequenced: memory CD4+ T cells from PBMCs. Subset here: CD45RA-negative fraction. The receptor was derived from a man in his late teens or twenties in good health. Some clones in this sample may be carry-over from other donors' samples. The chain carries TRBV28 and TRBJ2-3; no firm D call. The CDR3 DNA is TGTGCCAGCGGTATGGGAGATACGCAGTATTTT. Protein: CASGMGDTQYF.